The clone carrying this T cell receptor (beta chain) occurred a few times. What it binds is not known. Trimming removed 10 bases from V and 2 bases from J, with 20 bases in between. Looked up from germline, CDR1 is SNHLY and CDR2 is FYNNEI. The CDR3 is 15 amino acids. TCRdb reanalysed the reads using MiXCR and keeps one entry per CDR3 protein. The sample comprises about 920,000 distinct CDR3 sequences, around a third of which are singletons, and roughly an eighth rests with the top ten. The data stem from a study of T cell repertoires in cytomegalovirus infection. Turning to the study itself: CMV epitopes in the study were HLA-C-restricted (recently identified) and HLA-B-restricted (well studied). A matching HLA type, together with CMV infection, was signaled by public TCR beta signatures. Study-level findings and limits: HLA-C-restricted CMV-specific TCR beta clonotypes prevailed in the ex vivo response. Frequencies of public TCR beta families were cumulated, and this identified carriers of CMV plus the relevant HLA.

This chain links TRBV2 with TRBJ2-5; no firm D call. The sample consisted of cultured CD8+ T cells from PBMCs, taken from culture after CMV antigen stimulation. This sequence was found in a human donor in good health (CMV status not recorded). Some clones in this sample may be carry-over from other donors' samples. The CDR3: CATQTLPSVQETQYF. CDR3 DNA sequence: TGTGCCACCCAGACCCTACCTTCCGTGCAAGAGACCCAGTACTTC. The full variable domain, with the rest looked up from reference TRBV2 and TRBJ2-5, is EPEVTQTPSHQVTQMGQEVILRCVPISNHLYFYWYRQILGQKVEFLVSFYNNEISEKSEIFDDQFSVERPDGSNFTLKIRSTKLEDSAMYFCATQTLPSVQETQYFGPGTRLLVL.